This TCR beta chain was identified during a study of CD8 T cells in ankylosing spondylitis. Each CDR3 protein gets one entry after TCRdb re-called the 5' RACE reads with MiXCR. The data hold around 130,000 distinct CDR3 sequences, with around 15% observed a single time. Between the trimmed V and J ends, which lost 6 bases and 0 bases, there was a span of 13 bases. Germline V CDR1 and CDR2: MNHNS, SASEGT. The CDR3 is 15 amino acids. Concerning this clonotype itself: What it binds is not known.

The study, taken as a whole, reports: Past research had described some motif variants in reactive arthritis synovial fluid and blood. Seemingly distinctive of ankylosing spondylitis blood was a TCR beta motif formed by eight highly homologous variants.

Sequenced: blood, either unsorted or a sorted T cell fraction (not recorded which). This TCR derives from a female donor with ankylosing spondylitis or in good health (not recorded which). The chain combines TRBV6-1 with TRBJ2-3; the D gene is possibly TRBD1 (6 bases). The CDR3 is CASSPLGASTDTQYF. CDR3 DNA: TGTGCCAGCAGCCCCCTGGGGGCTAGCACAGATACGCAGTATTTT.